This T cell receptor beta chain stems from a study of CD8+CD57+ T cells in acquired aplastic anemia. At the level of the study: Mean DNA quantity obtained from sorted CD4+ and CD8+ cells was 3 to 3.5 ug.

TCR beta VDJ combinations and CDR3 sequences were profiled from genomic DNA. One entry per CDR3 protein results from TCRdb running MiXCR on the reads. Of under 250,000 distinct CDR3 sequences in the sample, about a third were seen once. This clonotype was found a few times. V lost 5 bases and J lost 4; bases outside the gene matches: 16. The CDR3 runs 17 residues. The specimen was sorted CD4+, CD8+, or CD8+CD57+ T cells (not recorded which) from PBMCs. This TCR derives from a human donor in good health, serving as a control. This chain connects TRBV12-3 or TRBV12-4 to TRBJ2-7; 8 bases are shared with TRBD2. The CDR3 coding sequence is TGTGCCAGCAGTAGGGGTGCGGGGGGCCACGGAGGTTACGAGCAGTACTTC. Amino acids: CASSRGAGGHGGYEQYF.